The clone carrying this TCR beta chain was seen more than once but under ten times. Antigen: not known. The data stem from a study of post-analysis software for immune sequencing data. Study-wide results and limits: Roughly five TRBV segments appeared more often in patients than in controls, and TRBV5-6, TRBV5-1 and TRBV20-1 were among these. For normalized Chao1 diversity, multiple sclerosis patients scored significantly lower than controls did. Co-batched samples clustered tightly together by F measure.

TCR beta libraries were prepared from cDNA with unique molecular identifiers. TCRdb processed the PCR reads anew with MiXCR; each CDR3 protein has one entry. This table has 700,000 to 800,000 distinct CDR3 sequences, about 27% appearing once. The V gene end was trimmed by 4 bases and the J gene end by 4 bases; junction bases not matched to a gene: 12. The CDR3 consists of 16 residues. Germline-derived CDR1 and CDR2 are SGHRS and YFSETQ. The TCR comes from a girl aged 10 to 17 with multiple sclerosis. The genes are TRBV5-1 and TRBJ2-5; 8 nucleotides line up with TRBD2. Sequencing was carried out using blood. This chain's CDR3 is CASSRGLSGSPETQYF. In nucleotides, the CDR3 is TGCGCCAGCAGCAGGGGGTTAAGCGGGAGTCCAGAGACCCAGTACTTC.